This TCR beta chain was documented in a study of blood T cells in healthy people across ages. Study observations and caveats: Strongly correlated with naive T cell percentage was TCR beta diversity. Significant beta diversity loss was already apparent by age approximately 40, declining roughly linearly.

Germline CDR1 reads LGHNA; CDR2 reads YNFKEQ. The CDR3 loop spans 13 amino acids. A J-beta primer mix and a sample-barcoded 5' primer were used in a second PCR of about 7 to 12 cycles. TCRdb ran MiXCR on the 5' RACE reads and lists one entry per CDR3 protein. This table has about 640,000 distinct CDR3 sequences, approximately 30% appearing once. As for this clonotype: Its antigen remains unknown. An end of the junction does not agree with germline; a read error may underlie this.

Total RNA was extracted at no less than 5.5 micrograms per sample. Sequenced material: blood. V and J are TRBV4-2 and TRBJ2-2; a possible D gene is TRBD1 (6 bases). The clonotype was recovered from a woman aged 80 or over in good health. Here the CDR3 reads CASSQDRAGELFF. The CDR3 DNA reads TGCGCCAGCAGCCAGGACAGAGCCGGGGAGCTGTTTTTT.